These T cell receptor beta chains were read from a single sample in a study of vaccination and CD4 T cells after COVID-19. What these receptors recognize is not known. TCRdb ran MiXCR on the PCR reads and lists one entry per CDR3 protein. The sample contains over 15,000 distinct CDR3 sequences, just over 45% of which appear only once. The specimen comprised CD4+ T cells from blood, cultured in vitro, sampled after SARS-CoV-2 vaccination. The receptors here all came from a human donor who had recovered from COVID-19. Each CDR3 is given with its conserved first and last residue. The D gene is left open where the match is weak. Where a row states a size, it is once, few, many or the class of an expanded clone; other rows omit it.

abundance: NA; v_gene: TRBV19; j_gene: TRBJ1-5; len: 14; d_gene: NA; CDR3aa: CASSTLGANQPQHF; CDR3nt: TGTGCCAGTAGTACCTTGGGGGCAAATCAGCCCCAGCATTTT
abundance: NA; v_gene: TRBV18; j_gene: TRBJ1-1; len: 16; d_gene: TRBD1; CDR3aa: CASSPSAGGLNTEAFF; CDR3nt: TGTGCCAGCTCACCGTCGGCAGGGGGCTTGAACACTGAAGCTTTCTTT
abundance: NA; v_gene: TRBV11-3; j_gene: TRBJ2-2; len: 13; d_gene: NA; CDR3aa: CASSLSRPGELFF; CDR3nt: TGTGCCAGCAGCTTATCCAGACCCGGGGAGCTGTTTTTT
abundance: NA; v_gene: TRBV6-1; j_gene: TRBJ1-6; len: 15; d_gene: NA; CDR3aa: CASSPSGREDSPLHF; CDR3nt: TGTGCCAGCAGCCCCTCAGGGAGGGAAGATTCACCCCTCCACTTT
abundance: NA; v_gene: TRBV12-3/TRBV12-4; j_gene: TRBJ1-1; len: 14; d_gene: NA; CDR3aa: CASRAQEGGTEAFF; CDR3nt: TGTGCCAGCAGAGCACAGGAAGGCGGCACTGAAGCTTTCTTT
abundance: NA; v_gene: TRBV6-5; j_gene: TRBJ2-1; len: 15; d_gene: NA; CDR3aa: CASSYYTGTGKGQFF; CDR3nt: TGTGCCAGCAGTTACTATACCGGAACAGGGAAGGGGCAGTTCTTC
abundance: NA; v_gene: TRBV12-3/TRBV12-4; j_gene: TRBJ2-7; len: 14; d_gene: NA; CDR3aa: CASSPSLGAYEQYF; CDR3nt: TGTGCCAGCAGTCCAAGCCTCGGTGCCTACGAGCAGTACTTC
abundance: once; v_gene: TRBV6-2/TRBV6-3; j_gene: TRBJ2-5; len: 16; d_gene: NA; CDR3aa: CASSGVLEGLVETQYF; CDR3nt: TGTGCCAGCAGTGGAGTTTTGGAGGGACTGGTGGAGACCCAGTACTTC
abundance: few; v_gene: TRBV27; j_gene: TRBJ1-6; len: 14; d_gene: NA; CDR3aa: CASRLELRNSPLHF; CDR3nt: TGTGCCAGCAGACTCGAGCTCCGAAATTCACCCCTCCACTTT
abundance: few; v_gene: TRBV20-1; j_gene: TRBJ1-6; len: 14; d_gene: NA; CDR3aa: CSARPNSYNSPLHF; CDR3nt: TGCAGTGCTAGACCCAACTCCTATAATTCACCCCTCCACTTT
abundance: once; v_gene: TRBV9; j_gene: TRBJ2-5; len: 14; d_gene: NA; CDR3aa: CASSPTSGLETQYF; CDR3nt: TGTGCCAGCAGCCCTACATCAGGGTTAGAGACCCAGTACTTC
abundance: NA; v_gene: TRBV11-2; j_gene: TRBJ2-3; len: 14; d_gene: NA; CDR3aa: CASSLGLRTDTQYF; CDR3nt: TGTGCCAGCAGCCTAGGGCTCCGCACAGATACGCAGTATTTT
abundance: NA; v_gene: TRBV6-2/TRBV6-3; j_gene: TRBJ1-5; len: 16; d_gene: TRBD1; CDR3aa: CASSNGQEWNNQPQHF; CDR3nt: TGTGCCAGCAGTAACGGACAGGAGTGGAACAATCAGCCCCAGCATTTT
abundance: NA; v_gene: TRBV15; j_gene: TRBJ2-7; len: 15; d_gene: TRBD2; CDR3aa: CATSTRTSGGNEQYF; CDR3nt: TGTGCCACCAGCACCCGGACTAGCGGGGGGAACGAGCAGTACTTC